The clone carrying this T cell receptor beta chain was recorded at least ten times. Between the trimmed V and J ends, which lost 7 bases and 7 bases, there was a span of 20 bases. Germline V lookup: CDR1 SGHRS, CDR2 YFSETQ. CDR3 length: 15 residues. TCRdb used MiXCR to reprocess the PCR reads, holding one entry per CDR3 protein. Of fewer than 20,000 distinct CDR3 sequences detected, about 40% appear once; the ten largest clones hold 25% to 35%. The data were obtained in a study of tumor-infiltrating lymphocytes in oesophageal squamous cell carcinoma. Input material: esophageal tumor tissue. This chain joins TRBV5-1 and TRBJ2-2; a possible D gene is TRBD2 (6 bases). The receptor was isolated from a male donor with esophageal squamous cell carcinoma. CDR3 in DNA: TGCGCCAGCGGGCTTGTTAGAGGGAGGATCGGGGAGCTGTTTTTT. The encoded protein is CASGLVRGRIGELFF.